Sequencing of this T cell receptor (beta chain) was carried out in a study of T-cell reconstitution after alpha-beta-depleted transplantation in children. Regarding the study as a whole: Newly produced T cells mostly accounted for T-cell counts and diversity one year post-transplant. Reportedly, only several hundred clones from non-depleted graft cells drove alpha-beta T-cell counts at about two months. The high TCRbeta diversity at day 60 in some patients came from surviving recipient T cells and thymic progenitors.

This clonotype was seen at least ten times. Antigen unknown. Preparation of the TCRbeta library involved a method that used unique molecular identifiers. TCRdb re-derived calls from the PCR reads in MiXCR, one entry per CDR3 protein. The data contain just under 150,000 distinct CDR3 sequences, 8.8% of them singletons. The clonotype was recovered from a female patient aged 2-15 years who had a stem cell transplant for congenital amegakaryocytic thrombocytopenia, so the T cells may come from the graft donor. The sequencing used PBMCs, mostly from graft donor cells, collected 180 days after TCRalphabeta/CD19-depleted stem cell transplant.

The CDR3 sequence: CASSSRDRGVYGYTF. CDR3 coding DNA: TGTGCCAGCAGTTCCCGGGACAGGGGTGTCTATGGCTACACCTTC. The J gene is TRBJ1-2, the V gene TRBV27, with 10 bases fitting TRBD1. This CDR3 is built from 15 residues. Germline V gene sequence: CDR1 MNHEY, CDR2 SMNVEV (reference sequence). The V gene end was trimmed by 4 bases and the J gene end by 4 bases; junction bases not matched to a gene: 6.